This T cell receptor beta chain was obtained from a study of blood T cell repertoires in COVID-19. Study summary: From the United States, Italy and Spain came samples of acute and convalescent COVID-19.

As processed by the authors: Reference gene primer amplification in the assay estimated nucleated cell counts. Profiled with immunoSEQ multiplex PCR; TCRdb holds only in-frame clones, not every one. V and J calls and clone size come straight from that table; D and trimming were deduced from the DNA. The table has about 250,000 clones, roughly 88% seen once. Germline V lookup: CDR1 LGHDT, CDR2 YNNKEL (reference sequence). The CDR3 contains 13 residues. Trimming took off 6 bases at V and 5 bases at J, with 13 bases between the two ends. This sequence originates from a middle-aged man with acute or convalescent COVID-19. Sequenced sample: peripheral blood. The J gene is TRBJ2-5, the V gene TRBV3-1 (or the pseudogene TRBV3-2); no firm D call. In DNA, the CDR3 is TGTGCCAGCAGGAACGTTGCGGCTGAGACCCAGTACTTC. This translates into CASRNVAAETQYF.